This T cell receptor beta chain was sequenced in a study of blood T cell repertoires in COVID-19. The study drew participants aged about 18 to 90 years from some 24 US areas. In the source study's methods: Reference gene primer amplification gave nucleated cell count estimates. The data were produced by immunoSEQ multiplex PCR, yet TCRdb's version contains in-frame clones alone and is incomplete. Clone size and the V and J calls come from that table; the DNA yielded D and trimming. The sample lists some 240,000 clones; 88% were seen once. Trimming pared 5 bases from V and 0 bases from J, leaving 11 bases between. CDR3 size: 16 residues. Looked up from germline, CDR1 is SEHNR and CDR2 is FQNEAQ (reference sequence).

The sequence was collected from a woman aged 40 to 55 who had been exposed to COVID-19. The sequenced sample consisted of PBMCs or T cells enriched from blood (not recorded which). V and J are TRBV7-9 and TRBJ1-6, with a possible D match to TRBD1 (5 bases). CDR3: CASSRGTVSYNSPLHF. In nucleotides, the CDR3 is TGTGCCAGCAGCCGGGGGACGGTCTCCTATAATTCACCCCTCCACTTT. The variable domain in full, completed from reference TRBV7-9 and TRBJ1-6, reads DTGVSQNPRHKITKRGQNVTFRCDPISEHNRLYWYRQTLGQGPEFLTYFQNEAQLEKSRLLSDRFSAERPKGSFSTLEIQRTEQGDSAMYLCASSRGTVSYNSPLHFGNGTRLTVT.